These 8 T cell receptor beta chains share one sample of origin, sequenced in a study of immune heterogeneity within non-small cell lung tumors. For each sample, template was 600 ng of bulk tumor genomic DNA. Each primary tumor yielded several biopsies, collected far apart from one another at surgery. The cohort was untreated, with newly diagnosed non-small cell lung cancer undergoing curative surgery. It was a multiplex PCR that amplified TCR beta CDR3, with 32 V and 13 J primers. TCRdb re-derived calls from the multiplex PCR reads in MiXCR, one entry per CDR3 protein. The top ten clones hold 3% to 4.5% of a sample with about 34,000 distinct CDR3 sequences, more than 25% of them seen once. Sequenced input: lung tumor tissue. The receptors stem from a middle-aged man with non-small cell lung cancer.

This clonotype has ten or more counts. The chain employs TRBV7-2 and TRBJ1-5; no clear D. The V and J ends lost 1 base and 6 bases respectively, with 16 bases between them. The CDR3 is 16 amino acids. Germline CDR1 is SGHTA and CDR2 is FQGNSA. Here the CDR3 reads CASSLVGGSRGQPQHF. Here the CDR3 DNA reads TGTGCCAGCAGCTTAGTAGGTGGGTCACGAGGTCAGCCCCAGCATTTT.

This clonotype was observed many times. The chain links TRBV12-3 or TRBV12-4 to TRBJ2-7, with D unclear. The CDR3 sequence is 13 residues long. V lost 3 bases to trimming and J lost 4 bases, with 10 bases between them. This chain's CDR3 is CASSFNSQYEQYF. CDR3 nucleotides: TGTGCCAGCAGTTTCAACAGTCAATACGAGCAGTACTTC.

A few counts support this clonotype. The V call is TRBV11-3, the J call TRBJ2-7; 8 bases agree with TRBD2. The junction had 8 bases not matched to a gene; V was cut back by 1 base and J by 3 bases. Germline loops: CDR1 SGHNT, CDR2 YENEEA. CDR3 length: 16 amino acids. The CDR3 protein is CASSLGGGRIGYEQYF. The DNA for the CDR3 is TGTGCCAGCAGCTTAGGGGGCGGGAGGATTGGCTACGAGCAGTACTTC.

This clonotype was picked up one time. V usage is TRBV5-1 and J usage is TRBJ2-5, with D unresolved. The CDR3 is made up of 12 amino acids. Germline CDR1 is SGHRS and CDR2 is YFSETQ. Trimming stripped 3 bases from V and 0 bases from J, with 3 bases between. The CDR3 region has the DNA TGCGCCAGCAGCTCGTACCAAGAGACCCAGTACTTC. Amino acid sequence: CASSSYQETQYF.

In its sample, this clonotype was seen a few times. This CDR3 is CASSITGNYGYTF. The CDR3 bases are TGTGCCAGTAGTATAACAGGGAACTATGGCTACACCTTC. The chain links TRBV19 to TRBJ1-2; TRBD1 might be the D (6 bases). CDR1 is LNHDA, CDR2 SQIVND, per germline (reference sequence). The ends were cut back, 2 bases at V and 2 bases at J, with 6 bases in the middle. The CDR3 totals 13 residues. The entire variable domain, with the rest obtained from reference TRBV19 and TRBJ1-2, is as follows: DGGITQSPKYLFRKEGQNVTLSCEQNLNHDAMYWYRQDPGQGLRLIYYSQIVNDFQKGDIAEGYSVSREKKESFPLTVTSAQKNPTAFYLCASSITGNYGYTFGSGTRLTVV.

This chain uses TRBV19 with TRBJ1-1, with D unresolved. V was trimmed by 5 bases and J by 6 bases, leaving 13 bases between them. CDR1 LNHDA and CDR2 SQIVND come from the germline V gene (reference sequence). This CDR3 region has 13 residues. The CDR3 DNA reads TGTGCCAGTAGTTCTGGGTGGGTCCCTGAAGCTTTCTTT. It codes for CASSSGWVPEAFF. Complete variable domain (other parts from reference TRBV19 and TRBJ1-1): DGGITQSPKYLFRKEGQNVTLSCEQNLNHDAMYWYRQDPGQGLRLIYYSQIVNDFQKGDIAEGYSVSREKKESFPLTVTSAQKNPTAFYLCASSSGWVPEAFFGQGTRLTVV.

The V and J genes are TRBV10-3 and TRBJ1-3, with D possibly TRBD1 on 6 matching bases. CDR1 is ENHRY and CDR2 is SYGVKD in the germline V gene. The CDR3 runs 14 residues. V was pared by 6 bases and J by 0 bases, with 9 bases between. CDR3: CAISWTASGNTIYF. The CDR3 DNA is TGTGCCATCAGCTGGACAGCCTCTGGAAACACCATATATTTT.

V and J are TRBV7-9 and TRBJ2-1, with D perhaps matching TRBD2 (7 bases). The CDR3 has 15 amino acids. The germline CDR1 and CDR2 sequences are SEHNR and FQNEAQ (reference sequence). V gave up 3 bases and J gave up 6 bases, with 15 bases separating them. CDR3 DNA: TGTGCCAGCAGCTTCGGTGGGGGGGGCTTCAATGAGCAGTTCTTC. This encodes CASSFGGGGFNEQFF.